Listed below are T cell receptor beta chains from one sample, sequenced in a study of PD-L1 blockade in urothelial cancer. The protocol was immunoSEQ multiplex PCR, while the TCRdb copy is restricted to in-frame clones and leaves out a portion. The repertoire includes fewer than 30,000 clones, about four fifths of them detected once, and 8% to 10% sits in the top ten. This specimen consisted of PBMCs, obtained around atezolizumab (anti-PD-L1) treatment. All receptors derive from a man aged 65-85 years with urothelial cancer. Each CDR3 is given with its conserved first and last residue. D genes are given only for firm matches. Rows may omit the clone size; those that give it use once, few, many or a size class.

J: TRBJ1-2
V: TRBV4-1
D: NA
size: NA
DNA: TGCGCCAGCAGCCAATATACCGACAGTTCTTATGGCTACACCTTC
CDR3: CASSQYTDSSYGYTF

J: TRBJ2-7
V: TRBV5-6
D: TRBD1
size: NA
DNA: TGTGCCAGCAGCTTATTTAGGACAGGGCTTATCGAGCAGTACTTC
CDR3: CASSLFRTGLIEQYF

J: TRBJ1-1
V: TRBV18
D: NA
size: NA
DNA: TGTGCCAGCTCACCACGCGGCGGGCAGACTGAAGCTTTCTTT
CDR3: CASSPRGGQTEAFF

J: TRBJ1-1
V: TRBV5-1
D: NA
size: NA
DNA: TGCGCCAGCACCACTAATGTCCTAACTAACACTGAAGCTTTCTTT
CDR3: CASTTNVLTNTEAFF

J: TRBJ1-5
V: TRBV18
D: NA
size: NA
DNA: TGTGCCAGCTCACCCTTCAGGGATGATCAGCCCCAGCATTTT
CDR3: CASSPFRDDQPQHF

J: TRBJ1-5
V: TRBV5-6
D: NA
size: NA
DNA: TGTGCCAGCAGCTTGGGGGTTGGGGGGGGTACCAATCAGCCCCAGCATTTT
CDR3: CASSLGVGGGTNQPQHF

J: TRBJ1-1
V: TRBV4-1
D: NA
size: few
DNA: TGCGCCAGCAGCCAGGCCTCTGGGGGCGGCTCCACTGAAGCTTTCTTT
CDR3: CASSQASGGGSTEAFF

J: TRBJ2-7
V: TRBV27
D: NA
size: NA
DNA: TGTGCCAGCAGTTTAGGAGGGCAGTACGAGCAGTACTTC
CDR3: CASSLGGQYEQYF

J: TRBJ2-1
V: TRBV7-9
D: TRBD2
size: NA
DNA: TGTGCCAGCAGTCCAGGGGATGGCGGGAGGGCCCGAAATGAGCAGTTCTTC
CDR3: CASSPGDGGRARNEQFF

J: TRBJ1-3
V: TRBV30
D: NA
size: NA
DNA: TGTGCCTTAAGGGGCATCTCGAACTCTGGAAACACCATATATTTT
CDR3: CALRGISNSGNTIYF

J: TRBJ1-4
V: TRBV4-1
D: NA
size: NA
DNA: TGCGCCAGCAGCCAAGACCGGGACTCTCTGTCGGAAAAACTGTTTTTT
CDR3: CASSQDRDSLSEKLFF

J: TRBJ2-7
V: TRBV7-8
D: NA
size: few
DNA: TGTGCCAGCACCGCACAGGGTGACGGCGAAGAGCAGTACTTC
CDR3: CASTAQGDGEEQYF

J: TRBJ2-5
V: TRBV2
D: TRBD1
size: once
DNA: TGTGCCAGCAGTCTTACTACAGGGGTAGAGACCCAGTACTTC
CDR3: CASSLTTGVETQYF

J: TRBJ1-1
V: TRBV27
D: NA
size: NA
DNA: TGTGCCAGCAGTTCGACAGCGCGAGACACTGAAGCTTTCTTT
CDR3: CASSSTARDTEAFF

J: TRBJ2-3
V: TRBV7-9
D: TRBD1
size: once
DNA: TGTGCCAGCAGCTTGACAGGGTGGGCAGATACGCAGTATTTT
CDR3: CASSLTGWADTQYF

J: TRBJ2-1
V: TRBV11-2
D: NA
size: NA
DNA: TGTGCCAGCAGCTTAGTGTCGATCCCTAATGGCTACAATGAGCAGTTCTTC
CDR3: CASSLVSIPNGYNEQFF

J: TRBJ2-1
V: TRBV5-1
D: TRBD2
size: NA
DNA: TGCGCCAGCAGCTTATCCGGGACTAGCGGGAGGTCTGAGCAGTTCTTC
CDR3: CASSLSGTSGRSEQFF

J: TRBJ2-3
V: TRBV29-1
D: TRBD1
size: NA
DNA: TGCAGCGTTGAGCAGGGGGCGGTGTATACGCAGTATTTT
CDR3: CSVEQGAVYTQYF

J: TRBJ1-2
V: TRBV28
D: NA
size: NA
DNA: TGTGCCAGCAGTCAGCAGGGAGGGGGCTACACCTTC
CDR3: CASSQQGGGYTF

J: TRBJ2-1
V: TRBV6-1
D: TRBD2
size: few
DNA: TGTGCCAGCAGTGTCGGGGCTAGCGGAGATAGCGAGCAGTTCTTC
CDR3: CASSVGASGDSEQFF

J: TRBJ2-3
V: TRBV27
D: NA
size: once
DNA: TGTGCCAGCAGTTTAGTACGGGAGAGGCCAGATACGCAGTATTTT
CDR3: CASSLVRERPDTQYF

J: TRBJ1-5
V: TRBV10-2
D: NA
size: NA
DNA: TGCGCCAGCAGTGATAAGAGTTTGGGCAGCAATCAGCCCCAGCATTTT
CDR3: CASSDKSLGSNQPQHF

J: TRBJ2-1
V: TRBV4-2
D: TRBD2
size: once
DNA: TGTGCCAGCAGCCAAGACGTAAGCGGGAGGACCCACAATGAGCAGTTCTTC
CDR3: CASSQDVSGRTHNEQFF

J: TRBJ1-1
V: TRBV7-8
D: TRBD1
size: NA
DNA: TGTGCCAGCAGCGCCAACAGGGGCCCCAACACTGAAGCTTTCTTT
CDR3: CASSANRGPNTEAFF

J: TRBJ1-2
V: TRBV6-1
D: NA
size: NA
DNA: TGTGCCAGCAGTGATCCGCCGAGGCACAATGGCTACACCTTC
CDR3: CASSDPPRHNGYTF

J: TRBJ1-1
V: TRBV10-3
D: NA
size: NA
DNA: TGTGCCATCAGTATTTACGGGAACACTGAAGCTTTCTTT
CDR3: CAISIYGNTEAFF

J: TRBJ2-2
V: TRBV5-1
D: TRBD1
size: NA
DNA: TGCGCCAGCAGCCTGACAGGGGGGAACGGGGAGCTGTTTTTT
CDR3: CASSLTGGNGELFF

J: TRBJ2-6
V: TRBV5-4
D: NA
size: NA
DNA: TGTGCCAGCAGTAATGGGGCCAACGTCCTGACTTTC
CDR3: CASSNGANVLTF

J: TRBJ1-2
V: TRBV28
D: NA
size: NA
DNA: TGTGCCAGCAGTTTAGCCGCGGGTAATGGCTACACCTTC
CDR3: CASSLAAGNGYTF

J: TRBJ1-5
V: TRBV6-5
D: TRBD1
size: NA
DNA: TGTGCCAGCAGTCTGGACAGGGACAATCAGCCCCAGCATTTT
CDR3: CASSLDRDNQPQHF

J: TRBJ2-5
V: TRBV30
D: NA
size: NA
DNA: TGTGCCTGGAGTGGGTCAGGAGGAGAGACCCAGTACTTC
CDR3: CAWSGSGGETQYF

J: TRBJ1-1
V: TRBV2
D: NA
size: NA
DNA: TGTGCCAGCAGCGCCCGGGAGGCTGAAGCTTTCTTT
CDR3: CASSAREAEAFF

J: TRBJ2-1
V: TRBV5-5
D: NA
size: NA
DNA: TGTGCCAGCAGCTTGGTCGGTGGGCTCTACAATGAGCAGTTCTTC
CDR3: CASSLVGGLYNEQFF

J: TRBJ2-7
V: TRBV5-4
D: NA
size: NA
DNA: TGTGCCAGCAGCTCACCCTCCAGTTCCTACGAGCAGTACTTC
CDR3: CASSSPSSSYEQYF

J: TRBJ1-1
V: TRBV5-1
D: TRBD1
size: few
DNA: TGCGCCAGCAGCGACATCGACAGGGGTGAGAACACTGAAGCTTTCTTT
CDR3: CASSDIDRGENTEAFF

J: TRBJ2-7
V: TRBV18
D: TRBD2
size: NA
DNA: TGTGCCAGCTCACCCCGGGGGGGGAAAACCTACGAGCAGTACTTC
CDR3: CASSPRGGKTYEQYF

J: TRBJ2-7
V: TRBV15
D: NA
size: NA
DNA: TGTGCCACCAGCAGAGAAGGTAGCGGACTTAGAAGCGAGCAGTACTTC
CDR3: CATSREGSGLRSEQYF

J: TRBJ1-5
V: TRBV6-6
D: TRBD1
size: NA
DNA: TGTGCCAGCAGCCGGACAGGGGTATATCAGCCCCAGCATTTT
CDR3: CASSRTGVYQPQHF

J: TRBJ1-1
V: TRBV2
D: NA
size: few
DNA: TGTGCCAGCAGAACAGGTGGGGTGGGGACTGAAGCTTTCTTT
CDR3: CASRTGGVGTEAFF

J: TRBJ2-1
V: TRBV5-5
D: NA
size: NA
DNA: TGTGCCAGCAGCTTGGATCCTACGTCCTACAATGAGCAGTTCTTC
CDR3: CASSLDPTSYNEQFF

J: TRBJ2-3
V: TRBV21-1
D: NA
size: NA
DNA: TGTGCCAGCAGCTCGGCAGGTGAAAGGCTTAATGAGACAGATACGCAGTATTTT
CDR3: CASSSAGERLNETDTQYF

J: TRBJ2-7
V: TRBV7-2
D: TRBD2
size: NA
DNA: TGTGCCAGCAGGTCAGCGGGAGCCTCCTACGAGCAGTACTTC
CDR3: CASRSAGASYEQYF

J: TRBJ1-1
V: TRBV6-9
D: NA
size: NA
DNA: TGTGCCAGCAGTTTGTTGGCCCGCACTGAAGCTTTCTTT
CDR3: CASSLLARTEAFF

J: TRBJ2-7
V: TRBV2
D: NA
size: NA
DNA: TGTGCCAGCGGTAGGGGGAACTCCGAGCAGTACTTC
CDR3: CASGRGNSEQYF

J: TRBJ2-1
V: TRBV5-1
D: TRBD2
size: NA
DNA: TGCGCCAGCAGCTTGGATGGGACTAGCGGCTCTAGCTCCTACAATGAGCAGTTCTTC
CDR3: CASSLDGTSGSSSYNEQFF

J: TRBJ2-2
V: TRBV30
D: TRBD2
size: NA
DNA: TGTGCCTGGAGTGTACTTGGCGGGAGGGCCCTCAGGACCGGGGAGCTGTTTTTT
CDR3: CAWSVLGGRALRTGELFF

J: TRBJ2-5
V: TRBV11-2
D: NA
size: NA
DNA: TGTGCCAGCAGCTCCGGAGGATTAGCCCAGTACTTC
CDR3: CASSSGGLAQYF

J: TRBJ1-5
V: TRBV6-5
D: NA
size: once
DNA: TGTGCCAGCAGTTCTAATCGGGGCAATCAGCCCCAGCATTTT
CDR3: CASSSNRGNQPQHF

J: TRBJ2-4
V: TRBV28
D: NA
size: NA
DNA: TGTGCCAGCAGTTTTGGGGCAGTAGGCATTCAGTACTTC
CDR3: CASSFGAVGIQYF

J: TRBJ2-7
V: TRBV11-2
D: NA
size: NA
DNA: TGTGCCAGCAGCTTAGTAACCGGGTACGACTACGAGCAGTACTTC
CDR3: CASSLVTGYDYEQYF

J: TRBJ2-2
V: TRBV9
D: TRBD2
size: NA
DNA: TGTGCCAGCAGCGCAGTAGCGGGAGGTAATAGCGGGGAGCTGTTTTTT
CDR3: CASSAVAGGNSGELFF

J: TRBJ2-3
V: TRBV7-8
D: NA
size: NA
DNA: TGTGCCAGCAGCTTAGAGCCAGATACGCAGTATTTT
CDR3: CASSLEPDTQYF

J: TRBJ1-1
V: TRBV6-5
D: NA
size: NA
DNA: TGTGCCAGCAGCAGACACGTCCGGAACACTGAAGCTTTCTTT
CDR3: CASSRHVRNTEAFF